The source of this T cell receptor (beta chain) is a study of blood T cell repertoires in COVID-19. Looking at the study overall: Collection of acute and convalescent COVID-19 samples took place in the United States, Italy and Spain.

This CDR3 spans 15 amino acids. In germline, CDR1 is MNHEY, CDR2 SVGAGI. V lost 2 bases to trimming and J lost 1 base, with 11 bases between them. This clone was detected once. Profiled with immunoSEQ multiplex PCR; TCRdb holds only in-frame clones, not every one. This table has more than 110,000 clones, 82% appearing once. The receptor comes from a woman of 80 years or more with acute or convalescent COVID-19. The sample consisted of peripheral blood. The chain couples TRBV6-5 to TRBJ1-1, with TRBD1 as a possible D gene (5 bases). The DNA of the CDR3 is TGTGCCAGCAGTTACCCGGCAGGACAGAACACTGAAGCTTTCTTT. It translates to CASSYPAGQNTEAFF.